The present entry profiles one T cell receptor beta chain with its context. As handled by the study authors: Amplification from reference gene primers served as the basis for estimated nucleated cell counts. The repertoire was sequenced with immunoSEQ multiplex PCR; TCRdb's copy has only in-frame clones and lacks some. Clone size and the V and J calls come from that table; the DNA yielded D and trimming. This sample has 90,000 to 100,000 clones, with around 82% found just once. This specimen belongs to a study of blood T cell repertoires in COVID-19. Study summary: Collection of acute and convalescent COVID-19 samples took place in the United States, Italy and Spain. Nucleic acid was either cDNA or gDNA, and it came from T cells, B-cell-depleted T cells, or PBMCs.

This TCR came from a man aged 55 to 70 with acute or convalescent COVID-19. The source material was peripheral blood.

The CDR3 region has the DNA TGTGCCAGCAGTTACGGGCGGGGGGCCCACAATGAGCAGTTCTTC. Translated, it gives CASSYGRGAHNEQFF. V usage is TRBV6-5 and J usage is TRBJ2-1; 8 bases agree with TRBD2. The CDR3 contains 15 residues. Trimming at V came to 2 bases and at J to 5 bases, leaving 5 bases not matched to a gene. Germline V gene sequence: CDR1 MNHEY, CDR2 SVGAGI.